The next 27 T cell receptor beta chains were all read from a single sample in a study of T cell repertoires in aging, cancer and after chemotherapy. TCR beta rearrangements were amplified from peripheral blood genomic DNA. Multiplex touch-down PCR with TRB-A/B primers amplified rearranged V-D-J TRB sequences. TCRdb reanalysed the multiplex PCR reads using MiXCR and keeps one entry per CDR3 protein. The table includes 2,000 to 2,500 distinct CDR3 sequences, approximately 22% detected once. Sequencing input: blood. These receptors were collected from a human donor with a blood cancer.

V is TRBV20-1 and J is TRBJ1-1; D is unclear. The CDR3 runs 13 residues. Per germline, CDR1 DFQATT and CDR2 SNEGSKA (reference sequence). V shed 7 bases and J shed 4 bases, with 16 bases lying between them. CDR3 sequence: CSVTDTGFTEAFF. In nucleotides, the CDR3 is TGCAGTGTTACTGACACGGGGTTCACTGAAGCTTTCTTT.

By share of the sample, this clonotype is medium-sized. V gene TRBV6-1 combines with J gene TRBJ1-5; the D is unclear. The V gene lost 6 bases and the J gene lost 7 bases, with 10 bases spanning the gap. This CDR3 contains 12 residues. Germline V gives CDR1 MNHNS, CDR2 SASEGT. The CDR3 coding sequence is TGTGCCAGCAGCAGAGCTATGCAGCCCCAGCATTTT. It specifies CASSRAMQPQHF.

The sample holds a few counts of this clonotype. The chain is built from TRBV12-5 and TRBJ2-1; D is perhaps TRBD2 (6 bases). The CDR3 covers 15 residues. The V gene's germline CDR1 is LGHNT and CDR2 FRNRAP. V lost 4 bases and J lost 2, with 12 bases in between. The chain's CDR3 is CASGSPGAPYNEQFF. The CDR3 DNA follows: TGTGCTAGTGGTTCCCCGGGAGCCCCCTACAATGAGCAGTTCTTC.

By share, this clonotype counts as medium-sized. V is TRBV15 and J is TRBJ1-4, with D hard to call. The CDR3 length is 16 residues. Trimming removed 3 bases at V and 5 bases at J, with 16 bases between. The germline CDR1 and CDR2 sequences are LNHNV and YYDKDF (reference sequence). The CDR3 region is CATSSTRNSLNEKLFF. The CDR3 DNA sequence: TGTGCCACCAGCAGCACAAGGAACAGCTTGAATGAAAAACTGTTTTTT.

By frequency in the sample, this clonotype is medium-sized. The V call is TRBV10-3, the J call TRBJ2-2; D is possibly TRBD2 (6 bases). This CDR3 is built from 13 residues. Germline V CDR1 and CDR2: ENHRY, SYGVKD. V was pared by 2 bases and J by 6 bases, with 7 bases between. This CDR3 reads CAISEGGPGELFF. Here the CDR3 DNA reads TGTGCCATCAGTGAGGGAGGGCCCGGGGAGCTGTTTTTT.

About this clonotype: No conserved phenylalanine or tryptophan ends this CDR3, so it is likely a read error. The chain recombines TRBV18 with TRBJ1-1; D unresolved. CDR3 length: 13 residues. The germline V gene has CDR1 KGHSH and CDR2 LQKENI. V was cut by 5 bases and J by 1 base, with 8 bases left in between. The CDR3 coding sequence is TGTGCCAGCTCAAGGACGGGGAACACTGAAGCTTTCTCT. The encoded protein is CASSRTGNTEAFS.

This clonotype was observed a few times. The chain links TRBV12-3 or TRBV12-4 to TRBJ2-4, with 7 nucleotides matching TRBD1. The V gene end was trimmed by 1 base and the J gene end by 0 bases; junction bases not matched to a gene: 12. This CDR3 contains 19 residues. The CDR3: CASSLGDSLPSLAKNIQYF. The CDR3 DNA reads TGTGCCAGCAGTTTAGGGGACAGCCTTCCCTCTTTAGCCAAAAACATTCAGTACTTC.

V usage is TRBV18 and J usage is TRBJ2-7, with TRBD1 matching over 9 bases. Germline trimming cut 5 bases from V and 7 bases from J; bases unmatched to any gene: 6. The V gene's germline CDR1 is KGHSH and CDR2 LQKENI. This CDR3 contains 13 residues. DNA of the CDR3: TGTGCCAGCTCAAGGGACAGGGAGGGGGAGCAGTACTTC. Residues: CASSRDREGEQYF.

This rearrangement joins TRBV5-1 to TRBJ2-6; a weak D match, TRBD1 (6 bases). This CDR3 spans 18 amino acids. Trimming removed 4 bases at V and 1 base at J, with 18 bases between. CDR1 is SGHRS, CDR2 YFSETQ, per germline. CDR3 in DNA: TGCGCCAGCAGCGCAGAGGGGACACTACTTTCTGGGGCCAACGTCCTGACTTTC. Residues: CASSAEGTLLSGANVLTF.

This clonotype is labeled large. V usage is TRBV30 and J usage is TRBJ2-1; TRBD2 matches 10 bases. The CDR3 has 16 amino acids. The V gene end was trimmed by 3 bases and the J gene end by 4 bases; junction bases not matched to a gene: 9. The germline CDR1 and CDR2 sequences are GTSNPN and SVGIG (reference sequence). CDR3 nucleotides: TGTGCCTGGAGCAAGCTTAGCGGGGGGATATACAATGAGCAGTTCTTC. This sequence encodes CAWSKLSGGIYNEQFF.

The gene calls are TRBV6-6 and TRBJ1-5; tentatively, D is TRBD1 (5 bases). The V and J ends lost 0 bases and 3 bases respectively, with 6 bases between them. This CDR3 contains 14 residues. Germline values: CDR1 MNHNY, CDR2 SVGAGI (reference sequence). The CDR3: CASSYSGANQPQHF. In nucleotides, the CDR3 is TGTGCCAGCAGTTACTCAGGGGCCAATCAGCCCCAGCATTTT.

The chain recombines TRBV20-1 with TRBJ2-2, with TRBD2 identical over 12 bases. The ends lost 4 bases at V and 5 bases at J; junction bases unmatched: 17. The CDR3 is made up of 19 amino acids. Germline-derived CDR1 and CDR2 are DFQATT and SNEGSKA (reference sequence). The CDR3 sequence: CSATFPSGGAPRGTGELFF. The CDR3, as DNA: TGCAGTGCTACCTTTCCTAGCGGGGGGGCGCCCCGGGGAACCGGGGAGCTGTTTTTT.

The chain carries TRBV6-1 and TRBJ2-2; 9 nucleotides agree with TRBD1. The CDR3 consists of 16 residues. The junction had 11 bases not matched to a gene; V was cut back by 7 bases and J by 5 bases. Germline V gene data show CDR1 as MNHNS and CDR2 as SASEGT. The CDR3 bases are TGTGCCAGCAAACCGGGACAGGGAAGTAGGACCGGGGAGCTGTTTTTT. Protein sequence: CASKPGQGSRTGELFF.

By sample share, this clonotype is medium-sized. The rearrangement uses TRBV20-1 and TRBJ2-1; 9 bases align to TRBD2. Trimming at V came to 1 base and at J to 1 base, leaving 5 bases not matched to a gene. Germline CDR1 is DFQATT and CDR2 is SNEGSKA (reference sequence). The CDR3 loop spans 16 amino acids. CDR3 amino acids: CSARVLAGRSYNEQFF. For the CDR3, the DNA is TGCAGTGCTAGAGTCCTAGCGGGGAGGTCCTACAATGAGCAGTTCTTC.

Judged by abundance, this clonotype is hyperexpanded. This chain links TRBV15 with TRBJ2-7, with TRBD1 matching over 10 bases. The CDR3 spans 13 residues. V lost 3 bases to trimming and J lost 7 bases; unmatched junction nucleotides: 3. Germline CDR1 and CDR2: LNHNV and YYDKDF (reference sequence). The CDR3 bases are TGTGCCACCAGCAGGACAGGGGGCGAGGAGCAGTACGTC. Translated, it gives CATSRTGGEEQYV.

This clonotype was counted only a few times. The V and J genes are TRBV18 and TRBJ1-1, with no clear D. Per germline, CDR1 KGHSH and CDR2 LQKENI. V lost 5 bases and J lost 1, with 8 bases in between. This CDR3 is built from 13 residues. DNA for the CDR3: TGTGCCAGCTCAAGGACGGGGAACACTGAAGCTTTCTTT. Translated: CASSRTGNTEAFF.

By sample share, this clonotype is medium-sized (0.01 to 0.1%). This chain uses TRBV19 with TRBJ2-3; D may match TRBD1 or TRBD2 (5 bases each). The CDR3 runs 18 residues. Germline V gene data show CDR1 as LNHDA and CDR2 as SQIVND (reference sequence). Trimming stripped 3 bases from V and 2 bases from J, with 21 bases between. DNA for the CDR3: TGTGCCAGTAGTATGTTCTTCCGGGACGGCGAATTCACAGATACGCAGTATTTT. Residues: CASSMFFRDGEFTDTQYF.

This clonotype qualifies as hyperexpanded (1% or more). The genes are TRBV6-5 and TRBJ2-1, with 10 positions matching TRBD2. The CDR3 contains 14 residues. Trimming cost V 7 bases and J 8 bases; bases outside gene matches: 8. Germline values: CDR1 MNHEY, CDR2 SVGAGI. The CDR3 DNA follows: TGTGCCAGCATGGTCCTAGCGGGAGCCCATGAGCAGTTCTTC. It yields the protein CASMVLAGAHEQFF.

The J gene is TRBJ1-1, the V gene TRBV29-1, with D maybe TRBD1 (6 bases). V was cut by 6 bases and J by 12 bases, with 14 bases left in between. The CDR3 has 10 amino acids. The germline V gene encodes CDR1 SQVTM and CDR2 ANQGSEA. The CDR3 sequence: CSVEGHTTFF. In DNA, the CDR3 is TGCAGCGTCGAGGGACATACGACTTTCTTT.

This clonotype counts as medium-sized (0.01 to 0.1%). The chain couples TRBV27 to TRBJ2-1; TRBD2 aligns across 8 bases. This CDR3 is 15 amino acids long. The junction had 12 bases not matched to a gene; V was cut back by 5 bases and J by 9 bases. Per the germline V gene, CDR1 is MNHEY and CDR2 is SMNVEV (reference sequence). As DNA, the CDR3 is TGTGCCAGCAGTCCCAGGGTAGCGGGGAATCTTGAGCAGTTCTTC. This translates into CASSPRVAGNLEQFF.

The chain combines TRBV7-6 with TRBJ2-2; the match to TRBD1 covers 10 bases. This CDR3 contains 16 residues. The germline V gene has CDR1 SGHVS and CDR2 FNYEAQ. V shed 5 bases, J shed 7 bases, and the junction held 10 bases outside the gene matches. The CDR3 region is CASSPTDRGRVGELFF. The CDR3 DNA sequence: TGTGCCAGCAGCCCTACTGACAGGGGGCGAGTCGGGGAGCTGTTTTTT. The entire variable domain, with the rest obtained from reference TRBV7-6 and TRBJ2-2, is as follows: GAGVSQSPRYKVTKRGQDVALRCDPISGHVSLYWYRQALGQGPEFLTYFNYEAQQDKSGLPNDRFSAERPEGSISTLTIQRTEQRDSAMYRCASSPTDRGRVGELFFGEGSRLTVL.

This clonotype was detected a few times. The chain carries TRBV12-3 or TRBV12-4 and TRBJ1-1; D remains ambiguous. V shed 1 base and J shed 1 base, with 10 bases lying between them. The CDR3 has 15 amino acids. CDR3 in DNA: TGTGCCAGCAGTTTAGGTCTCATCGGGAACACTGAAGCTTTCTTT. The encoded protein is CASSLGLIGNTEAFF.

The V and J genes are TRBV4-2 and TRBJ1-6; 8 nucleotides line up with TRBD1. This CDR3 is 16 amino acids long. Germline lookup yields CDR1 LGHNA and CDR2 YNFKEQ. With V trimmed by 0 bases and J by 7 bases, 5 bases remained unmatched. The CDR3 DNA follows: TGTGCCAGCAGCCAAGACGGACAGGGTGGAAATTCACCCCTCCACTTT. Encoded protein: CASSQDGQGGNSPLHF.

In nucleotides, the CDR3 is TGCAGTGCCGAGACAGCAAACTATGGCTACACCTTC. Its protein is CSAETANYGYTF. The chain couples TRBV20-1 to TRBJ1-2; D is possibly TRBD1 (5 bases). This CDR3 spans 12 amino acids. V was cut by 6 bases and J by 2 bases, with 10 bases left in between. In germline, CDR1 is DFQATT, CDR2 SNEGSKA (reference sequence).

This clonotype was seen a single time. The chain uses TRBV6-1 and TRBJ2-5; TRBD2 matches at 13 bases. The CDR3 is made up of 17 amino acids. V lost 5 bases to trimming and J lost 2 bases; unmatched junction nucleotides: 8. Per the germline V gene, CDR1 is MNHNS and CDR2 is SASEGT. In DNA, the CDR3 is TGTGCCAGCAGTTACTCGAAACTAGCGGGAGGGCAAGAGACCCAGTACTTC. Its translation: CASSYSKLAGGQETQYF.

The V and J genes are TRBV12-3 or TRBV12-4 and TRBJ2-5, with TRBD2 matching 10 bases. Unmatched junction bases numbered 10, after V lost 7 bases and J lost 2 bases. The CDR3 length is 16 residues. In DNA, the CDR3 is TGTGCCAGCACTCCCGGGGAGCGGGAGGGTCAAGAGACCCAGTACTTC. Protein: CASTPGEREGQETQYF.

The chain employs TRBV18 and TRBJ1-1; D gene unclear. Trimming shortened V by 2 bases and J by 4 bases, and 8 bases separated the two germline ends. This CDR3 is built from 13 residues. Germline CDR1 reads KGHSH; CDR2 reads LQKENI. CDR3 DNA sequence: TGTGCCAGCTCACCAGCCTCGGTCACTGAAGCTTTCTTT. It codes for CASSPASVTEAFF.